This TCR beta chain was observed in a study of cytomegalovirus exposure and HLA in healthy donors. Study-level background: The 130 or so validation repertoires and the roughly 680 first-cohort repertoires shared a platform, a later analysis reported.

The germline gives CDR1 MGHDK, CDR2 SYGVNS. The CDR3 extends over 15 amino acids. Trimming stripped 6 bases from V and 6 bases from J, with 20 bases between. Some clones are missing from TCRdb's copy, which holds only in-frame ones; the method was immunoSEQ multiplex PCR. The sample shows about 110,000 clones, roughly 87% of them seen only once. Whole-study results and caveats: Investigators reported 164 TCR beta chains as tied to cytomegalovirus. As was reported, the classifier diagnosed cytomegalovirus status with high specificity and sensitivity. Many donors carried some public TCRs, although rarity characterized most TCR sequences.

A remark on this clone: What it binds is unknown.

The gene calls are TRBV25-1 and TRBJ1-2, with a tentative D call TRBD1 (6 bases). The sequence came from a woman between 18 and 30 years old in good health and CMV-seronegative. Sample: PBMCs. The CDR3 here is CASSLEGGRDDGYTF. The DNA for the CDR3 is TGTGCCAGCAGCCTCGAGGGGGGGCGCGATGATGGCTACACCTTC.